Given below is one T cell receptor (beta chain) in context. The sample holds many counts of this clonotype. No cognate antigen has been identified for it. Nothing much larger sits one base from this clone, and base qualities are not available. This entry belongs to a study of Graves' ophthalmopathy and Graves' hyperthyroidism (dated by TCRdb to the late 2010s). Some background on the complete study: Peripheral blood was collected at initial diagnosis, before any treatment. To tell Graves' ophthalmopathy apart from Graves' hyperthyroidism, and to predict which patients would progress to ophthalmopathy, the study relied on TCR beta repertoire signatures. Following sampling, methimazole starting at 30 mg daily was administered to hyperthyroidism patients, and high-dose intravenous methylprednisolone was administered to ophthalmopathy patients. In roughly 6 hyperthyroidism patients, the T-cell repertoire of thyroid tissue was compared with the T-cell repertoire of blood. To explore V-J signatures distinguishing ophthalmopathy from hyperthyroidism, a discovery set of 100 or so patients (roughly 45 ophthalmopathy, over 55 stable hyperthyroidism) was enrolled. The roughly 94 discovery patients were randomly split 7:3 into training and test sets. In total, 135 blood samples were TCR-sequenced: around 42 ophthalmopathy, some 75 hyperthyroidism and about 17 hyperthyroidism-to-ophthalmopathy patients. The independent validation cohort included approximately 19 hyperthyroidism patients plus 17 patients who later progressed from hyperthyroidism to ophthalmopathy.

Study-level results and caveats: Most expanded thyroid clonotypes with frequency above 0.001 were also detected in blood, suggesting blood repertoires may reflect the thyroid immune response. In cross-validation, the 13-signature model distinguished ophthalmopathy from stable hyperthyroidism with about 90% sensitivity and around 83% specificity, while in the test set the corresponding values were about 80% and 75%. In validation, the model predicted ophthalmopathy progression with 70.59% sensitivity and approximately 78% specificity; some twelve predicted patients were CT-confirmed with GO in a median of 6.5 months. Sample size was not statistically predetermined, and group allocation was not concealed from the investigators.

Ophthalmopathy patients had moderately to severely active disease, Clinical Activity Score of at least 3, NOSPECS grade of at least 4, and disease duration under 3 months. Patients with other autoimmune diseases, uncontrolled infections, pregnancy or lactation were excluded from the study. Clinical symptoms, serum thyroxine, TRAb, thyroid ultrasound and orbital computed tomography formed the basis of the diagnosis. PBMCs were isolated from approximately 10 ml of fresh peripheral blood by Ficoll-Paque density gradient centrifugation. Total RNA was extracted with Trizol reagent and quality-checked on an Agilent 2100 Bioanalyzer. For repertoire sequencing, TCR beta CDR3 regions were amplified from RNA transcripts. The first round was an RT-PCR using HTBI primers with the Qiagen OneStep RT-PCR kit, and this first round was followed by a second-round multiplex PCR, then size selection and purification. Libraries were sequenced on an Illumina HiSeq2000 using paired-end 100 bp reads. Processing in the source paper ran as follows. SOAPnuke was used to process the reads, removing any read that contained adapters or uncalled bases, had a mean Phred below 15, or lacked an exact match to the constant primer or identifier. COPE v1.2.5 was used to merge the high-quality paired reads. Each unique nucleotide sequence was defined as a clonotype, and clonotypes were aligned to IMGT TRB V, D and J references with MiTCR v1.1. The analysis was limited to V-J combinations with a frequency above 0.0001, which together covered 99.2% of repertoires. A TCR clonal expansion and chaos score per V-J combination was defined as the ratio of F50 clonal expansion to chaos observed in the TCRdist matrix. Features were reduced by Welch's t-statistics and random forest to 10 to 15 V-J combinations, which fed a naive Bayes classifier. The Morisita-Horn index was used to measure how similar the thyroid and blood repertoires were. TCRdb trimmed the raw reads at Q25, called clones with MiXCR and kept productive beta chains. Identical CDR3 proteins give one entry, which carries the most common genes and DNA. The V and J calls shown here were made by TCRdb, not taken from the authors' results. The sample records roughly 500,000 distinct CDR3 sequences, about an eighth of which are singletons. The top ten clonotypes cover about 9.4% of the sample.

V is pared back by 4 bases and J by 3 bases, with 22 bases lying between the germline termini. CDR1 SGHDN and CDR2 FVKESK are derived from the germline V gene. CDR3 length: 18 amino acids, cysteine to phenylalanine. Just the 54-base CDR3 DNA is kept, in frame starting at base 1. The receptor was isolated from a woman aged 25-40 years with Graves' ophthalmopathy. Donor details come from another sample of the same person, matched by shared clones. The material sequenced was blood. This chain is built from TRBV14 and TRBJ2-4; the D gene cannot be named for sure. The CDR3 protein sequence reads: CASSPHEFSVVVKNIQYF. The DNA is TGTGCCAGCAGCCCTCATGAGTTTTCGGTAGTGGTCAAAAACATTCAGTACTTC.